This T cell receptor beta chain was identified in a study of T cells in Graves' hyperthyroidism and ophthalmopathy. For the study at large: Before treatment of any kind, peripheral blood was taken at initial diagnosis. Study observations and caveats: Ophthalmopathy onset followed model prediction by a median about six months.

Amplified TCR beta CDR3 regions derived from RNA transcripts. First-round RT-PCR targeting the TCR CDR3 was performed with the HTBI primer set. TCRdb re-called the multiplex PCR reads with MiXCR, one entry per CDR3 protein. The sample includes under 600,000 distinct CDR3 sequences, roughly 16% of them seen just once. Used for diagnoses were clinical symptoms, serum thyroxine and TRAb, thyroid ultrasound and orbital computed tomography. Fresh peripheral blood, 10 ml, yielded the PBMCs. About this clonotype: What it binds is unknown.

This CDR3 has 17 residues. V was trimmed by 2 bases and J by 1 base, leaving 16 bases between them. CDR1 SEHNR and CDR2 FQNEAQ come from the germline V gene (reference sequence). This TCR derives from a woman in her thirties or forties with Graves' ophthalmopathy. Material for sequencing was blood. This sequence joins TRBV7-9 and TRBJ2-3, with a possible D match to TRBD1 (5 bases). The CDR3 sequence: CASSLSYVPTGTDTQYF. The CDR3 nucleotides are TGTGCCAGCAGCTTATCGTACGTACCGACAGGCACAGATACGCAGTATTTT. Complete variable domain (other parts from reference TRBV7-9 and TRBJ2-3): DTGVSQNPRHKITKRGQNVTFRCDPISEHNRLYWYRQTLGQGPEFLTYFQNEAQLEKSRLLSDRFSAERPKGSFSTLEIQRTEQGDSAMYLCASSLSYVPTGTDTQYFGPGTRLTVL.